This passage covers 25 T cell receptor beta chains from one sample sequenced in a study of HIV-infected patients and healthy controls. Follow-up blood was drawn about 14 weeks, roughly three months, after antiretroviral therapy began. No cell fractionation was done, so the repertoire covers all unsorted peripheral blood T cells. Reverse transcription used roughly 480 ng RNA and constant-region primers for alpha and beta. Separate chain-specific third strand synthesis with multiplexing indices produced the alpha and beta libraries. MiXCR, run by TCRdb on the 5' RACE reads, gives a single entry per CDR3 protein. The sample has some 9,600 distinct CDR3 sequences; 6% are singletons. This material consisted of blood, taken during antiretroviral therapy. The receptors were sampled from an adult with HIV infection. The donor label of this sample is uncertain.

This clonotype was seen ten or more times. The chain joins TRBV7-9 to TRBJ1-3; 8 positions agree with TRBD1. The V gene end was trimmed by 3 bases and the J gene end by 1 base; junction bases not matched to a gene: 5. The CDR3 is 16 residues long. The germline CDR1 and CDR2 sequences are SEHNR and FQNEAQ (reference sequence). The DNA for the CDR3 is TGTGCCAGCAGCTTTTGGACAGGGCGATCTGGAAACACCATATATTTT. It specifies CASSFWTGRSGNTIYF.

This clonotype has a count of ten or more. The V and J genes are TRBV6-2 or TRBV6-3 and TRBJ1-5, with D unclear. CDR3 length: 22 residues. V lost 6 bases and J lost 0, with 33 bases in between. Per germline, CDR1 MNHEY and CDR2 SVGEGT. DNA for the CDR3: TGTGCCAGCAGCCCCATTAGGTTGAGTTGGACCAACGGATTCCATAGCAATCAGCCCCAGCATTTT. As protein: CASSPIRLSWTNGFHSNQPQHF.

In its sample, this clonotype is medium-sized. The chain is built from TRBV29-1 and TRBJ2-3; D possibly matches TRBD1 or TRBD2 (5 bases each). The CDR3 has 14 residues. V was pared by 5 bases and J by 3 bases, with 15 bases between. Germline-derived CDR1 and CDR2 are SQVTM and ANQGSEA. This CDR3 reads CSVSRGWGTDTQYF. The CDR3 DNA reads TGCAGCGTTTCCCGGGGTTGGGGGACAGATACGCAGTATTTT.

This clonotype was found many times. The chain links TRBV5-4 to TRBJ2-5, with TRBD2 identical over 8 bases. This CDR3 spans 15 amino acids. Germline lookup yields CDR1 SGHNT and CDR2 YYREEE (reference sequence). The ends lost 4 bases at V and 5 bases at J; junction bases unmatched: 10. The DNA of the CDR3 is TGTGCCAGCAGCCCCAGCGGGGGCTTGGCGGAGACCCAGTACTTC. Its translation is CASSPSGGLAETQYF.

This clonotype has a count of ten or more. The rearrangement links TRBV6-6 to TRBJ1-1; possible D gene TRBD1, 6 bases. This CDR3 comprises 15 residues. Germline V CDR1 and CDR2: MNHNY, SVGAGI (reference sequence). Trimming left V 5 bases short and J 4 bases short, with 17 bases between. CDR3 region: CASSRPMAGATEAFF. In DNA, the CDR3 is TGTGCCAGCAGTCGCCCCATGGCGGGGGCCACTGAAGCTTTCTTT.

This clonotype is medium-sized. V usage is TRBV25-1 and J usage is TRBJ2-7; 8 bases align to TRBD1. V shed 4 bases and J 6 bases; nucleotides not matched to a gene: 5. Germline assignment: CDR1 MGHDK and CDR2 SYGVNS. The CDR3 loop spans 13 amino acids. The CDR3 reads CASSAGDRTEQYF. CDR3 sequence (DNA): TGTGCCAGCAGTGCAGGGGACAGGACCGAGCAGTACTTC.

The rearrangement joins TRBV7-2 to TRBJ2-3; 8 positions match TRBD2. V was pared by 4 bases and J by 6 bases, with 6 bases of the junction left unmatched. Germline CDR1 and CDR2: SGHTA and FQGNSA. The CDR3 contains 14 residues. CDR3 nucleotide sequence: TGTGCCAGCAGCTCGGGACTAGGATCCGATACGCAGTATTTT. Translation gives CASSSGLGSDTQYF.

This clonotype has ten or more counts. The chain employs TRBV7-3 and TRBJ2-7; 11 bases match TRBD2. The CDR3 sequence is 17 residues long. The germline gives CDR1 SGHTA, CDR2 FQGTGA. The V segment lost 5 bases and the J segment 2 bases; nucleotides outside the gene matches: 11. The CDR3 protein is CASSPRSGTSGPYEQYF. The CDR3 DNA reads TGTGCCAGCAGCCCACGATCCGGGACTAGCGGTCCCTACGAGCAGTACTTC.

By share of the sample, this clonotype is medium-sized. V usage is TRBV6-5 and J usage is TRBJ1-5; D perhaps matches TRBD1 (5 bases). Germline values: CDR1 MNHEY, CDR2 SVGAGI. The V end was cut by 5 bases, the J end by 6 bases, with 14 bases between. The CDR3 totals 14 residues. The CDR3 here is CASSPQAGPQPQHF. CDR3 DNA: TGTGCCAGCAGTCCTCAAGCAGGGCCTCAGCCCCAGCATTTT.

This clonotype was observed many times. V gene TRBV18 combines with J gene TRBJ2-1; 10 positions match TRBD2. The CDR3 spans 15 residues. V shed 2 bases and J 9 bases; nucleotides not matched to a gene: 7. The germline V gene has CDR1 KGHSH and CDR2 LQKENI. CDR3 nucleotide sequence: TGTGCCAGCTCACCAGCTTCTAGCGGGAGTGGTGAGCAGTTCTTC. Translating it yields CASSPASSGSGEQFF.

This sequence joins TRBV28 and TRBJ1-2; D call uncertain. This CDR3 spans 12 amino acids. V was cut by 5 bases and J by 7 bases, with 11 bases left in between. Per germline, CDR1 MDHEN and CDR2 SYDVKM. In DNA form, the CDR3 reads TGTGCCAGCAGTCAGCAGAATTTTGGCTACACCTTC. Protein sequence: CASSQQNFGYTF.

There are many counts of this clonotype. The genes are TRBV25-1 and TRBJ2-7; 10 positions match TRBD2. Germline V gene sequence: CDR1 MGHDK, CDR2 SYGVNS. J was trimmed by 6 bases and V by 2 bases; bases with no gene match: 4. The CDR3 extends over 14 amino acids. The CDR3 sequence: CASSESGRATEQYF. The DNA for the CDR3 is TGTGCCAGCAGTGAAAGCGGGAGGGCCACCGAGCAGTACTTC.

This clonotype showed up many times. The chain has TRBV24-1 and TRBJ2-3; no reliable D call. Trimming shortened V by 3 bases and J by 2 bases, and 8 bases separated the two germline ends. CDR1 is KGHDR, CDR2 SFDVKD, per germline. The length of the CDR3 is 14 residues. CDR3 amino acids: CATSDRRHTDTQYF. The CDR3 coding sequence is TGTGCCACCAGTGATCGGCGTCACACAGATACGCAGTATTTT.

V gene TRBV3-1 combines with J gene TRBJ1-2; TRBD1 matches at 7 bases. Trimming at V came to 4 bases and at J to 6 bases, leaving 8 bases not matched to a gene. CDR1 and CDR2 from the germline V gene are LGHDT and YNNKEL (reference sequence). The CDR3 runs to 14 residues. This chain's CDR3 is CASSPRQGRDGYTF. The CDR3 bases are TGTGCCAGCAGCCCCCGACAGGGTAGGGATGGCTACACCTTC.

This clonotype was counted many times. The V call is TRBV7-6, the J call TRBJ2-1; D is undetermined. V was cut by 4 bases and J by 4 bases, with 23 bases left in between. The CDR3 has 18 amino acids. CDR1 and CDR2 from the germline V gene are SGHVS and FNYEAQ. The CDR3 nucleotides read TGTGCCAGCAGCTACTCCCATTACGAGGTCAATCGGTACAATGAGCAGTTCTTC. It specifies CASSYSHYEVNRYNEQFF. Full variable domain (rest looked up from reference TRBV7-6 and TRBJ2-1): GAGVSQSPRYKVTKRGQDVALRCDPISGHVSLYWYRQALGQGPEFLTYFNYEAQQDKSGLPNDRFSAERPEGSISTLTIQRTEQRDSAMYRCASSYSHYEVNRYNEQFFGPGTRLTVL.

This clonotype was observed at least ten times. DNA of the CDR3: TGTGCCAGCAGGTCGGGGGGAAATAGCGCGCAGTATTTT. Amino acids: CASRSGGNSAQYF. V is TRBV6-6 and J is TRBJ2-3, with 7 bases that match TRBD2. V gave up 6 bases and J gave up 10 bases; unmatched junction bases: 10. Germline V gene lookup returns CDR1 MNHNY and CDR2 SVGAGI (reference sequence). This CDR3 comprises 13 residues.

This clonotype was counted a few times. A much more abundant neighbour one base away suggests this may be a read error. The J gene is TRBJ2-7, the V gene TRBV30; 7 bases agree with TRBD1. The germline V gene has CDR1 GTSNPN and CDR2 SVGIG (reference sequence). The CDR3 covers 13 residues. After removal of 2 bases from V and 5 bases from J, the junction contained 6 bases not matched to a gene. DNA of the CDR3: TGTGCCTGGAGTCAGGGACAGAGCGACGAGCAGTACTTC. Residues: CAWSQGQSDEQYF.

In this sample, this clonotype turned up a few times. V usage is TRBV6-5 and J usage is TRBJ2-7, with 7 bases matching TRBD1. The V segment lost 5 bases and the J segment 5 bases; nucleotides outside the gene matches: 12. The V gene's germline CDR1 is MNHEY and CDR2 SVGAGI. CDR3 length: 15 amino acids. The chain's CDR3 is CASSPRQGRGDEQYF. CDR3 sequence (DNA): TGTGCCAGCAGTCCCCGACAGGGTAGGGGTGACGAGCAGTACTTC.

This clonotype occurred many times. The rearrangement uses TRBV7-9 and TRBJ1-1; possible D gene TRBD1, 5 bases. The germline CDR1 and CDR2 sequences are SEHNR and FQNEAQ (reference sequence). Trimming removed 7 bases from V and 8 bases from J, with 11 bases in between. The CDR3 contains 11 residues. CDR3 nucleotides: TGTGCCAGCACCGACGACAGCGAAGCTTTCTTT. It is translated as CASTDDSEAFF.

This clonotype came up many times. V is TRBV6-5 and J is TRBJ2-7, with D unclear. Germline CDR1 and CDR2: MNHEY and SVGAGI. The germline V and J ends were trimmed by 0 bases and 5 bases, with 11 bases remaining between them. CDR3 length: 14 residues. The CDR3 DNA sequence: TGTGCCAGCAGTTACTCGACCCGAGGTGACGAGCAGTACTTC. It yields the protein CASSYSTRGDEQYF.

At least ten counts were recorded for this clonotype. V is TRBV9 and J is TRBJ2-7; D perhaps matches TRBD2 (6 bases). CDR1 and CDR2 from the germline V gene are SGDLS and YYNGEE. The CDR3 sequence is 16 residues long. V lost 7 bases, J lost 0 bases, and 20 bases lay in between. This chain's CDR3 is CASGNPGLESSYEQYF. The CDR3 DNA sequence: TGTGCCAGCGGCAACCCGGGACTGGAAAGCTCCTACGAGCAGTACTTC. Together with reference TRBV9 and TRBJ2-7, the CDR3 gives the full variable domain: DSGVTQTPKHLITATGQRVTLRCSPRSGDLSVYWYQQSLDQGLQFLIQYYNGEERAKGNILERFSAQQFPDLHSELNLSSLELGDSALYFCASGNPGLESSYEQYFGPGTRLTVT.

There are many counts of this clonotype. This rearrangement joins TRBV19 to TRBJ1-5; TRBD1 might be the D (6 bases). The CDR3 consists of 16 residues. Trimming took 1 base from V and 2 from J, leaving 12 bases between them. The germline CDR1 and CDR2 sequences are LNHDA and SQIVND (reference sequence). The CDR3 here is CASSIVGAQGNQPQHF. In DNA, the CDR3 is TGTGCCAGTAGTATAGTGGGGGCGCAGGGCAATCAGCCCCAGCATTTT.

This clonotype came up many times. The rearrangement uses TRBV6-6 and TRBJ2-3, with D hard to call. Between the trimmed V and J ends, which lost 4 bases and 2 bases, there was a span of 4 bases. Germline V lookup: CDR1 MNHNY, CDR2 SVGAGI (reference sequence). The CDR3 runs to 12 residues. The CDR3 loop is CASSWDTDTQYF. For the CDR3, the DNA is TGTGCCAGCAGTTGGGACACAGATACGCAGTATTTT.

The chain couples TRBV3-1 to TRBJ1-1; a possible D gene is TRBD1 (6 bases). Per germline, CDR1 LGHDT and CDR2 YNNKEL (reference sequence). The CDR3 contains 15 residues. Trimming shortened V by 0 bases and J by 8 bases, and 16 bases separated the two germline ends. Written as DNA, the CDR3 is TGTGCCAGCAGCCAAGAGGGCGTAACGGACAGCGAAGCTTTCTTT. Its translation is CASSQEGVTDSEAFF.

In this sample, this clonotype turned up many times. The rearrangement joins TRBV6-5 to TRBJ2-3; D uncertain. This CDR3 contains 14 residues. V was clipped by 8 bases and J by 0 bases, with 12 bases between them. Germline-derived CDR1 and CDR2 are MNHEY and SVGAGI. The CDR3 sequence is CASAVRGSTDTQYF. The CDR3 DNA reads TGTGCCAGCGCCGTCCGCGGAAGCACAGATACGCAGTATTTT.